This TCR beta chain was retrieved from a study of blood T cells in healthy people across ages. General observations from the study: In the absence of known donor CMV status, changes in expanded clonotypes were possibly confounded.

Alongside a J-beta primer mix, a sample-barcoded 5' primer served in a second PCR lasting about 7 to 11 cycles. Each single sample gave us at least 2.5 million CDR3-containing paired-end reads. TCRdb reanalysed the 5' RACE reads using MiXCR and keeps one entry per CDR3 protein. The sample carries 700,000 or so distinct CDR3 sequences, 40% to 45% recorded once. Every sample yielded at least 6.5 million isolated PBMCs. As concerns this clonotype: What it recognizes is unknown.

The length of the CDR3 is 15 residues. V was pared by 6 bases and J by 4 bases, with 18 bases between. Germline lookup yields CDR1 MNHEY and CDR2 SVGAGI. The sample taken for sequencing was blood. This TCR was recovered from an older man in good health. This chain connects TRBV6-5 to TRBJ1-2; D is uncertain. CDR3 in DNA: TGTGCCAGCAGATCCCAACAGAGTCCAATCTATGGCTACACCTTC. Translation: CASRSQQSPIYGYTF.